A single sample is the source of the 28 T cell receptor beta chains below, sequenced in a study of CD8 T cells in Susac syndrome. It was with random hexamers that roughly 0.45 to 1 ug RNA was reverse transcribed. One entry per CDR3 protein, called by TCRdb with MiXCR from the immunoSEQ multiplex PCR reads. The data hold 300,000 or so distinct CDR3 sequences, with about 90% observed a single time. The material sequenced was CD4+ T cells from PBMCs. These receptors were collected from a human donor with multiple sclerosis.

V usage is TRBV7-6 and J usage is TRBJ2-1; D is undetermined. Trimming took off 5 bases at V and 6 bases at J, with 11 bases between the two ends. The CDR3 has 13 residues. Per the germline V gene, CDR1 is SGHVS and CDR2 is FNYEAQ. The CDR3 nucleotides read TGTGCCAGCAGCCGAATGAGGAGCAATGAGCAGTTCTTC. Its translation is CASSRMRSNEQFF.

This rearrangement joins TRBV23-1 to TRBJ1-1; 9 bases are a match to TRBD1. TRBV23-1 is known as an ORF, though its function is uncertain. The V and J ends lost 4 bases and 3 bases, in that order; junction bases with no gene match: 6. The CDR3 extends over 15 amino acids. CDR3 sequence (DNA): TGCGCCAGCAGTCGAAAGCACAGGGGGCACACTGAAGCTTTCTTT. This translates into CASSRKHRGHTEAFF.

V and J are TRBV4-3 and TRBJ2-3, with TRBD1 as a possible D gene (5 bases). Per germline, CDR1 LGHNA and CDR2 YSLEER. V was cut by 4 bases and J by 4 bases, with 15 bases left in between. The CDR3 contains 15 residues. The CDR3 protein is CASSPRDSRADTQYF. Written as DNA, the CDR3 is TGCGCCAGCAGCCCGCGTGATAGCAGGGCAGATACGCAGTATTTT.

The CDR3: CAWSAKGQVNSPLHF. In DNA form, the CDR3 reads TGTGCCTGGAGTGCCAAGGGGCAGGTTAATTCACCCCTCCACTTT. This chain links TRBV30 with TRBJ1-6; tentatively, D is TRBD1 (5 bases). The CDR3 is 15 residues long. The germline V gene encodes CDR1 GTSNPN and CDR2 SVGIG (reference sequence). Deletions cut 1 base from V and 6 bases from J, with 13 bases between.

The rearrangement uses TRBV6-1 and TRBJ1-1; D is possibly TRBD1 (6 bases). Trimming pared 3 bases from V and 1 base from J, leaving 12 bases between. Germline lookup yields CDR1 MNHNS and CDR2 SASEGT. The CDR3 totals 15 residues. The CDR3 DNA reads TGTGCCAGCAGTGATCAGGGGCTCCAGAACACTGAAGCTTTCTTT. Its protein is CASSDQGLQNTEAFF.

The chain is built from TRBV20-1 and TRBJ2-2; 12 nucleotides agree with TRBD2. The ends lost 2 bases at V and 1 base at J; junction bases unmatched: 11. CDR3 length: 19 amino acids. Germline CDR1 is DFQATT and CDR2 is SNEGSKA (reference sequence). The CDR3, as DNA: TGCAGTGCTAGACCTTGGGGGGCTAGCGGGGGGGGGAACACCGGGGAGCTGTTTTTT. Protein: CSARPWGASGGGNTGELFF.

The genes are TRBV20-1 and TRBJ2-7, with TRBD2 identical over 7 bases. The CDR3 length is 22 residues. Trimming removed 3 bases from V and 0 bases from J; junction bases left unmatched: 29. Germline V gene sequence: CDR1 DFQATT, CDR2 SNEGSKA (reference sequence). The CDR3 DNA is TGCAGTGCTAGTCCACCTAAAGCGGGATACCCCCGAACTCTCCAATTCTCCTACGAGCAGTACTTC. It is translated as CSASPPKAGYPRTLQFSYEQYF.

In its sample, this clonotype was seen once. CDR3 loop: CAWSFDRSNTEAFF. CDR3 sequence (DNA): TGTGCCTGGAGTTTCGACAGGTCGAACACTGAAGCTTTCTTT. The chain joins TRBV30 to TRBJ1-1; possible D gene TRBD1, 6 bases. Germline CDR1 reads GTSNPN; CDR2 reads SVGIG (reference sequence). This CDR3 region has 14 residues. Trimming removed 2 bases from V and 1 base from J, with 11 bases in between.

The chain carries TRBV10-2 and TRBJ2-5, with 12 bases that match TRBD2. V was pared by 2 bases and J by 6 bases, with 7 bases of the junction left unmatched. The length of the CDR3 is 16 residues. Germline-derived CDR1 and CDR2 are WSHSY and SAAADI. The CDR3 here is CASSEPRTSGVKTQYF. CDR3 coding DNA: TGCGCCAGCAGTGAGCCCAGGACTAGCGGGGTGAAGACCCAGTACTTC.

This chain uses TRBV3-1 with TRBJ1-5; 10 positions agree with TRBD1. The CDR3 covers 15 residues. V shed 1 base and J 6 bases; nucleotides not matched to a gene: 3. Germline V gives CDR1 LGHDT, CDR2 YNNKEL (reference sequence). CDR3 nucleotides: TGTGCCAGCAGCCAAGGGACAGGGGGAGTTCAGCCCCAGCATTTT. Amino acid sequence: CASSQGTGGVQPQHF. The full variable domain, completed using reference TRBV3-1 and TRBJ1-5, is DTAVSQTPKYLVTQMGNDKSIKCEQNLGHDTMYWYKQDSKKFLKIMFSYNNKELIINETVPNRFSPKSPDKAHLNLHINSLELGDSAVYFCASSQGTGGVQPQHFGDGTRLSIL.

The rearrangement links TRBV9 to TRBJ2-3; no clear D gene. This CDR3 is 20 amino acids long. Germline V gene data show CDR1 as SGDLS and CDR2 as YYNGEE. Deletions cut 2 bases from V and 0 bases from J, with 25 bases between. The CDR3 is CASSVRAGYPPQGSTDTQYF. DNA of the CDR3: TGTGCCAGCAGCGTGCGCGCCGGGTACCCCCCCCAAGGGAGCACAGATACGCAGTATTTT.

This chain uses TRBV10-3 with TRBJ2-3; 9 positions match TRBD1. The CDR3 covers 15 residues. CDR1 is ENHRY and CDR2 is SYGVKD in the germline V gene. V was clipped by 4 bases and J by 1 base; unmatched bases: 3. In DNA form, the CDR3 reads TGTGCCATCAGTGTGGGACAGGGTGGCACAGATACGCAGTATTTT. Its protein product is CAISVGQGGTDTQYF.

V and J are TRBV12-3 or TRBV12-4 and TRBJ1-1; D may be TRBD1 (6 bases). Trimming shortened V by 2 bases and J by 1 base, and 23 bases separated the two germline ends. The CDR3 sequence is 19 residues long. For the CDR3, the DNA is TGTGCCAGCAGTTTAACCCAGGGTTTGGGGGGCCTTGCGAACACTGAAGCTTTCTTT. It codes for CASSLTQGLGGLANTEAFF.

This chain uses TRBV18 with TRBJ2-7; 7 positions agree with TRBD2. Trimming cost V 2 bases and J 6 bases; bases outside gene matches: 13. Germline lookup yields CDR1 KGHSH and CDR2 LQKENI. The CDR3 has 16 amino acids. The CDR3 sequence: CASSPNRGSLQGEQYF. In nucleotides, the CDR3 is TGTGCCAGCTCACCAAACCGCGGGAGCCTCCAAGGCGAGCAGTACTTC.

This chain connects TRBV20-1 to TRBJ1-3; D call uncertain. Germline CDR1 is DFQATT and CDR2 is SNEGSKA (reference sequence). The germline V and J ends were trimmed by 6 bases and 2 bases, with 5 bases remaining between them. The CDR3 length is 11 residues. CDR3: CSARTGNTIYF. The CDR3, as DNA: TGCAGTGCACGGACTGGAAACACCATATATTTT.

CDR3 DNA: TGTGCCAGCTCACCCCGGACTAGCGCAGATACGCAGTATTTT. Translated, it gives CASSPRTSADTQYF. This chain connects TRBV18 to TRBJ2-3, with 9 bases aligning to TRBD2. Unmatched junction bases numbered 2, after V lost 3 bases and J lost 4 bases. The length of the CDR3 is 14 residues. In germline, CDR1 is KGHSH, CDR2 LQKENI.

This clonotype was picked up one time. The rearrangement joins TRBV4-3 to TRBJ1-3; no definite D call. Germline V gene lookup returns CDR1 LGHNA and CDR2 YSLEER. Trimming left V 5 bases short and J 2 bases short, with 10 bases between. This CDR3 is 14 amino acids long. The CDR3 loop reads CASSSNTAGNTIYF. In DNA form, the CDR3 reads TGCGCCAGCAGCTCGAATACGGCTGGAAACACCATATATTTT.

This clonotype was counted a few times. The chain combines TRBV5-4 with TRBJ2-2, with 7 bases matching TRBD2. The V segment lost 5 bases and the J segment 0 bases; nucleotides outside the gene matches: 4. Germline loops: CDR1 SGHNT, CDR2 YYREEE (reference sequence). This CDR3 spans 15 amino acids. Here the CDR3 DNA reads TGTGCCAGCAGTCCAGGACTAGCGAACACCGGGGAGCTGTTTTTT. As protein: CASSPGLANTGELFF. Drawing the rest from reference TRBV5-4 and TRBJ2-2, the complete variable domain is ETGVTQSPTHLIKTRGQQVTLRCSSQSGHNTVSWYQQALGQGPQFIFQYYREEENGRGNFPPRFSGLQFPNYSSELNVNALELDDSALYLCASSPGLANTGELFFGEGSRLTVL.

The rearrangement uses TRBV2 and TRBJ1-1; D unresolved. The CDR3 contains 12 residues. Germline CDR1 reads SNHLY; CDR2 reads FYNNEI. Trimming took off 1 base at V and 7 bases at J, with 7 bases between the two ends. The DNA for the CDR3 is TGTGCCAGCAGTGAAGTCTACAGTGAAGCTTTCTTT. It codes for CASSEVYSEAFF.

This clonotype was recorded a few times. The CDR3 loop is CSAEPDRRSSYEQYF. The CDR3 bases are TGCAGTGCTGAACCGGACAGGAGAAGCTCCTACGAGCAGTACTTC. V is TRBV20-1 and J is TRBJ2-7; 7 positions match TRBD1. J gave up 0 bases and V 5 bases, and 10 bases lay outside the gene matches. CDR3 length: 15 residues. CDR1 is DFQATT, CDR2 SNEGSKA, per germline (reference sequence).

This chain joins TRBV6-9 and TRBJ1-4, with 10 bases aligning to TRBD1. Germline lookup yields CDR1 MNHGY and CDR2 SVAAGI. This CDR3 has 15 amino acids. The trim removed 0 bases at V and 8 bases at J, leaving 3 bases unmatched. CDR3 sequence (DNA): TGTGCCAGCAGTTATTCCGGGACAGGGGACGAAAAACTGTTTTTT. The encoded protein is CASSYSGTGDEKLFF.

This clonotype was found once. CDR3: CASSRTSGSMNEQFF. The CDR3 bases are TGTGCCAGCAGTCGCACTAGCGGGAGTATGAATGAGCAGTTCTTC. V and J are TRBV6-2 or TRBV6-3 and TRBJ2-1; 11 positions match TRBD2. With 5 bases clipped from V and 7 bases from J, the junction kept 7 bases outside the gene matches. The CDR3 totals 15 residues. CDR1 is MNHEY and CDR2 is SVGEGT in the germline V gene.

With regard to this clonotype: Mismatch with germline at one junction end may stem from a read error. The chain recombines TRBV2 with TRBJ1-6; D gene uncertain. From germline, CDR1 is SNHLY and CDR2 FYNNEI. The length of the CDR3 is 15 residues. The CDR3 reads CACRIEVRINSPLHF. CDR3 in DNA: TGTGCCTGCAGGATCGAGGTCCGAATTAATTCACCCCTCCACTTT.

The chain links TRBV6-2 or TRBV6-3 to TRBJ2-1; D is ambiguous. V was pared by 5 bases and J by 6 bases, with 17 bases between. The CDR3 is 15 residues long. CDR1 is MNHEY, CDR2 SVGEGT, per germline. CDR3 bases: TGTGCCAGCAGTCGGCCCCTCTGGGATGTCAATGAGCAGTTCTTC. Translated, it gives CASSRPLWDVNEQFF.

This chain joins TRBV7-3 and TRBJ2-1; perhaps TRBD2 as D (6 bases). V was cut by 8 bases and J by 4 bases, with 18 bases left in between. CDR3 size: 15 residues. Germline V gene lookup returns CDR1 SGHTA and CDR2 FQGTGA. CDR3 region: CASGLHPGAYNEQFF. The CDR3 bases are TGTGCCAGCGGCCTCCATCCGGGAGCGTACAATGAGCAGTTCTTC.

V is TRBV5-1 and J is TRBJ1-2; D is unresolved. The CDR3 is 14 amino acids. Trimming left V 0 bases short and J 6 bases short, with 12 bases between. Germline assignment: CDR1 SGHRS and CDR2 YFSETQ. The CDR3 region is CASSLVGPGDGYTF. CDR3 nucleotide sequence: TGCGCCAGCAGCTTGGTTGGCCCCGGAGATGGCTACACCTTC.

CDR3 sequence: CASSLREGTEAFF. CDR3 DNA sequence: TGTGCCAGCAGCTTAAGGGAGGGCACTGAAGCTTTCTTT. This chain connects TRBV7-9 to TRBJ1-1; no clear D gene. Germline CDR1 is SEHNR and CDR2 is FQNEAQ (reference sequence). Trimming took off 2 bases at V and 4 bases at J, with 8 bases between the two ends. The CDR3 extends over 13 amino acids.

The gene calls are TRBV20-1 and TRBJ2-1, with D possibly called TRBD1 or TRBD2 (7 bases each). The germline CDR1 and CDR2 sequences are DFQATT and SNEGSKA (reference sequence). The ends were cut back, 5 bases at V and 6 bases at J, with 26 bases in the middle. The CDR3 is 17 residues long. CDR3 DNA: TGCAGTGCTCCGAAGCCTTTCAGGGGGGGGGCCCTCAATGAGCAGTTCTTC. It encodes CSAPKPFRGGALNEQFF.